This TCR beta chain was identified during a study of blood T cells in healthy people across ages. About the research overall: Template switching caught about one barcoded beta molecule for each two T cells.

The CDR3 consists of 12 residues. Germline loops: CDR1 SGHTA, CDR2 FQGNSA. V gave up 7 bases and J gave up 3 bases, with 10 bases separating them. Combining a sample-barcoded 5' primer with a J-beta primer mix, a second PCR ran for roughly 7 to 12 cycles. MiXCR was run by TCRdb on the 5' RACE reads, yielding one entry per CDR3 protein. The data show 790,000 or so distinct CDR3 sequences, with around three fifths seen just once and roughly 24% held by the top ten. The rearrangement links TRBV7-2 to TRBJ2-7; D not resolved. Sequencing was carried out using blood. This clonotype was obtained from a man aged 35 to 55 in good health. The CDR3 coding sequence is TGTGCCAGCAAAAACGAAGGCTACGAGCAGTACTTC. Its protein product is CASKNEGYEQYF.